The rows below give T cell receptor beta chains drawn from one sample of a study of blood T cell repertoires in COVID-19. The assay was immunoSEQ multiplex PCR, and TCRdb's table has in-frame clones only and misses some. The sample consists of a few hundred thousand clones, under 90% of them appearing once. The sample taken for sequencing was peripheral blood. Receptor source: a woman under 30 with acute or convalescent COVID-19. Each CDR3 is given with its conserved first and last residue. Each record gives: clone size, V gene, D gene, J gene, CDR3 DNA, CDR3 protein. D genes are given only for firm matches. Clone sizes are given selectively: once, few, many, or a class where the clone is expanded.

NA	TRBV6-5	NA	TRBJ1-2	TGTGCCAGCAGTTTCAACAGGGATTCCTATGGCTACACCTTC	CASSFNRDSYGYTF
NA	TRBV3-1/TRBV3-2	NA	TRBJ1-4	TGTGCCAGCAGCCAGGGGGGGTCGGGGGCTAATGAAAAACTGTTTTTT	CASSQGGSGANEKLFF
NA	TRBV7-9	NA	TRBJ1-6	TGTGCCAGCAGCTTATTGGGGGGGGAAATGTCACCCCTCCACTTT	CASSLLGGEMSPLHF
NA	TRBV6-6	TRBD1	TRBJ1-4	TGTGCCAGCAGCTCCCCCCGGACAGGATTCGAAAAACTGTTTTTT	CASSSPRTGFEKLFF
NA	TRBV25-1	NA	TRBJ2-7	TGTGCCAGCAGTGAAGACAGGCAGTTCTCCTACGAGCAGTACTTC	CASSEDRQFSYEQYF
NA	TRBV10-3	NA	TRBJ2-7	TGTGCCATCAGTGAGTTTGATGGAGGGAGCTCCTACGAGCAGTACTTC	CAISEFDGGSSYEQYF
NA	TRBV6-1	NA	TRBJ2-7	TGTGCCAGCAGTGAAATGACATACGAGCAGTACTTC	CASSEMTYEQYF
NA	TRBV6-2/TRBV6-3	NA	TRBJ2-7	TGTGCCAGCAGTTACGGGCAGGGGAGCTCCTACGAGCAGTACTTC	CASSYGQGSSYEQYF
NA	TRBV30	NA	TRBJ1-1	TGTGCCTGGTTAGGAGGGACGGAGATGAACACTGAAGCTTTCTTT	CAWLGGTEMNTEAFF
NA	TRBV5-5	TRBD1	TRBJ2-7	TGTGCCAGCAGGGACAGGGGAATCGAGCAGTACTTC	CASRDRGIEQYF
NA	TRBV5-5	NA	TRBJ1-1	TGTGCCAGCAGCTTGCGTTCACAGGGTGGCTCCCAGCTCACTGAAGCTTTCTTT	CASSLRSQGGSQLTEAFF
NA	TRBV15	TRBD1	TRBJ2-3	TGTGCCACCAGCAGACAGGGGGCGCCCACAGATACGCAGTATTTT	CATSRQGAPTDTQYF
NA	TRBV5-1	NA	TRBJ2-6	TGCGCCAGCAGCTTGGCGGGCTCTGGGGCCAACGTCCTGACTTTC	CASSLAGSGANVLTF
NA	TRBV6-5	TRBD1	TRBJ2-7	TGTGCCAGCAGCCCGGACAGGGGAGCAGGCGAGCAGTACTTC	CASSPDRGAGEQYF
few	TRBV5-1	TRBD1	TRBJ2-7	TGCGCCAGCAGCGACAGGGACAGGGGCTACGAGCAGTACTTC	CASSDRDRGYEQYF
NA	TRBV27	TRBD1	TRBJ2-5	TGTGCCAGCAGACTTTCCGGGACAGGGCCAGAGACCCAGTACTTC	CASRLSGTGPETQYF
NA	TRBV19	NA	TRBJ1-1	TGTGCCAGTAGTAGGGAGGGTCAGGTAACTGAAGCTTTCTTT	CASSREGQVTEAFF
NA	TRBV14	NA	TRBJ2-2	TGTGCCAGCAGCCAAGATTCGGGCAGTTGGTGGAGGCCCGGGGAGCTGTTTTTT	CASSQDSGSWWRPGELFF
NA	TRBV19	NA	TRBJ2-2	TGTGCCAGTAGTATTCTTTCGGAGACCGGGGAGCTGTTTTTT	CASSILSETGELFF
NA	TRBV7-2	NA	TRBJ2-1	TGTGCCAGCAGCTTAGCGCTTGGGGCGGCCAATGAGCAGTTCTTC	CASSLALGAANEQFF
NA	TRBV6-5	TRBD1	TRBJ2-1	TGTGCCAGCAGCACCGGGACAGCCCCGAACAATGAGCAGTTCTTC	CASSTGTAPNNEQFF
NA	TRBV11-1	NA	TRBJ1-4	TGTGCCAGCAGCGCTCCCGGGGGAAAAGGTGAAAAACTGTTTTTT	CASSAPGGKGEKLFF
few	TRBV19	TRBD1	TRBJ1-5	TGTGCCAGTAGAGGATTGGACAGGCTTACTGTCGGTCAGCCCCAGCATTTT	CASRGLDRLTVGQPQHF
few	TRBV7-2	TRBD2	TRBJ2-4	TGTGCCAGCAGCCGGGGGGTTGGGCTAGCCAAAAACATTCAGTACTTC	CASSRGVGLAKNIQYF
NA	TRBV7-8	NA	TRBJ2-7	TGTGCCAGCAGCCACCAGGTAACCGGACAGACCTACGAGCAGTACTTC	CASSHQVTGQTYEQYF
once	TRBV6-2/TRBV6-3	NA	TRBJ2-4	TGTGCCAGCAGTTACCCCGGGGTGGGGGGCATTCAGTACTTC	CASSYPGVGGIQYF
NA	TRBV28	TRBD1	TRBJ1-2	TGTGCCAGCAGTTTACTCCGGGACAGGGCCAGCTACACCTTC	CASSLLRDRASYTF
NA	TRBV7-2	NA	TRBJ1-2	TGTGCCAGCAGCTTAAGGGGCGCCGTTCCTAACTATGGCTACACCTTC	CASSLRGAVPNYGYTF
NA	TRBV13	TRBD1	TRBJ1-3	TGTGCCAGCACCTGGGGACAGACCAGCTCTGGAAACACCATATATTTT	CASTWGQTSSGNTIYF
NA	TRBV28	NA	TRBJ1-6	TGTGCCAGCAGGGGGCCGGGGGCACCCCTCCACTTT	CASRGPGAPLHF
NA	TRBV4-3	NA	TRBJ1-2	TGCGCCAGCAGCCAAGAACTGGGAGGGGGTGGCTACACCTTC	CASSQELGGGGYTF
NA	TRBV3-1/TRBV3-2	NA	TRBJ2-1	TGTGCCAGCAGCCAAGGGTGGCTAGCTTTCAATGAGCAGTTCTTC	CASSQGWLAFNEQFF
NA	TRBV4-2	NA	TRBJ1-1	TGTGCCAGCAGCCCGGACAGAGGCCCCCCCAGAAAAGGCCAATCGGACACTGAAGCTTTCTTT	CASSPDRGPPRKGQSDTEAFF
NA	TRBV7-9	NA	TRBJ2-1	TGTGCCAGCAGTTCACCAGAGGGGAGGTACAATGAGCAGTTCTTC	CASSSPEGRYNEQFF
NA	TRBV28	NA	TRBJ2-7	TGTGCCAGCACCCGGACAAGCACAGGCCTCGAGCAGTACTTC	CASTRTSTGLEQYF
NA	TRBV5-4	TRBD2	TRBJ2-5	TGTGCCAGCAGCTTGGGGGGGGCTAGCGGGCAAGAGACCCAGTACTTC	CASSLGGASGQETQYF
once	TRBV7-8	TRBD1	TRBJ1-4	TGTGCCAGCAGCTTAACGTTAAGGGGCAGACAGGGTGAAAAACTGTTTTTT	CASSLTLRGRQGEKLFF
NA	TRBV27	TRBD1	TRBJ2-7	TGTGCCAGCAGTTATGTTAGGACAGGGGGCTACGAGCAGTACTTC	CASSYVRTGGYEQYF